These 5 T cell receptor beta chains originate from one sample sequenced in a study of CD8 T cells in ankylosing spondylitis. Study conclusions and caveats: Ankylosing spondylitis blood appeared to carry a characteristic TCR beta motif of under ten highly homologous variants.

The antigens these receptors bind are not known. TCRdb analysed the 5' RACE reads with MiXCR anew, one entry per CDR3 protein. The sample carries roughly 470,000 distinct CDR3 sequences, around 26% recorded once. The sequencing sample was made of blood, either unsorted or a sorted T cell fraction (not recorded which). The receptors shown here come from a male donor with ankylosing spondylitis.

The gene calls are TRBV5-1 and TRBJ2-3, with 10 bases lining up with TRBD2. This CDR3 comprises 21 residues. CDR1 is SGHRS, CDR2 YFSETQ, per germline. Trimming at V came to 0 bases and at J to 4 bases, leaving 20 bases not matched to a gene. The CDR3 reads CASSLVKRASGSDLPPDTQYF. CDR3 coding DNA: TGCGCCAGCAGCTTGGTAAAGCGGGCTAGCGGGAGTGATTTGCCGCCAGATACGCAGTATTTT.

CDR3 DNA: TGTGCCAGCAGCAAAGACGCCCGGAACACCGGGGAGCTGTTTTTT. It yields the protein CASSKDARNTGELFF. This chain uses TRBV21-1 with TRBJ2-2. TRBV21-1 is recorded as a pseudogene. The CDR3 extends over 15 amino acids.

This clonotype was counted many times. The rearrangement links TRBV12-3 or TRBV12-4 to TRBJ2-2; D possibly uses TRBD1 or TRBD2 (5 bases each). The ends were cut back, 5 bases at V and 4 bases at J, with 11 bases in the middle. There are 14 residues in the CDR3. CDR3 amino acids: CASSEGTTTGELFF. DNA for the CDR3: TGTGCCAGCAGTGAAGGGACCACCACCGGGGAGCTGTTTTTT.

This clonotype has a handful of counts. The chain combines TRBV20-1 with TRBJ2-5; D tentatively fits TRBD1 or TRBD2 (5 bases each). The CDR3 totals 11 residues. V was trimmed by 3 bases and J by 4 bases, leaving 6 bases between them. Germline CDR1 and CDR2: DFQATT and SNEGSKA (reference sequence). CDR3 DNA: TGCAGTGCTAGGGGGACAGAGACCCAGTACTTC. It encodes CSARGTETQYF.

The chain couples TRBV19 to TRBJ1-5, with D tentatively TRBD1 (5 bases). V was trimmed by 7 bases and J by 0 bases, leaving 10 bases between them. Germline-derived CDR1 and CDR2 are LNHDA and SQIVND (reference sequence). The CDR3 is 14 residues long. The CDR3 region has the DNA TGTGCCAGTACCCGGGACGGTAGCAATCAGCCCCAGCATTTT. This translates into CASTRDGSNQPQHF.